This T cell receptor (beta chain) derives from a study of cytomegalovirus exposure and HLA in healthy donors. For the study at large: Tens of millions of unique TCRs from HLA-typed donors were held in an early data release.

The PCR used 60 Vbeta and 13 Jbeta primers. Method: immunoSEQ multiplex PCR; TCRdb's copy keeps in-frame clones and lacks some. The data contain more than 150,000 clones, roughly 75% of them singletons. Study-wide findings and caveats: When a later analysis was performed, an Asian-associated ancestry cluster reportedly had fewer N-insertions than the approximately 690-donor mean. A later analysis found that most CMV-associated TCR beta chains appeared HLA-restricted.

This CDR3 is 16 amino acids long. The V end was cut by 0 bases, the J end by 0 bases, with 9 bases between. The germline CDR1 and CDR2 sequences are LGHNA and YNFKEQ. A word on this clone: Antigen specificity is unknown.

The sequenced material came from PBMCs. V and J are TRBV4-2 and TRBJ1-5, with D perhaps matching TRBD1 (5 bases). This clonotype originated in a woman aged 25 to 39 in good health and CMV-seronegative. As DNA, the CDR3 is TGTGCCAGCAGCCAAGACCAGACAGATAGCAATCAGCCCCAGCATTTT. Residues: CASSQDQTDSNQPQHF.